This passage covers 3 T cell receptor beta chains from one sample sequenced in a study of cytomegalovirus exposure and HLA in healthy donors. Researchers ran the PCR with 60 Vbeta and 13 Jbeta primers. This table comes from immunoSEQ multiplex PCR, and its TCRdb copy is limited to in-frame clones, with some not included. The sample has about 130,000 clones, approximately 80% seen once. The material sequenced was PBMCs. The receptors here all came from a man in his thirties or forties in good health and CMV-seropositive.

The rearrangement links TRBV9 to TRBJ1-6; TRBD1 matches at 10 bases. Germline CDR1 reads SGDLS; CDR2 reads YYNGEE. V gave up 2 bases and J gave up 10 bases; unmatched junction bases: 3. This CDR3 has 14 residues. This CDR3 reads CASSVGTGDSPLHF. The CDR3 region has the DNA TGTGCCAGCAGCGTCGGGACAGGGGACTCACCCCTCCACTTT.

This clone was recorded only once. The chain has TRBV6-5 and TRBJ1-2; D is ambiguous. In germline, CDR1 is MNHEY, CDR2 SVGAGI. The CDR3 spans 13 residues. V lost 5 bases, J lost 4 bases, and 11 bases lay in between. CDR3: CASSREQTYGYTF. The CDR3 nucleotides read TGTGCCAGCAGTCGAGAACAGACCTATGGCTACACCTTC.

This chain connects TRBV27 to TRBJ2-1, with 9 bases aligning to TRBD2. The germline CDR1 and CDR2 sequences are MNHEY and SMNVEV (reference sequence). The V segment lost 7 bases and the J segment 5 bases; nucleotides outside the gene matches: 12. The CDR3 sequence is 16 residues long. CDR3 region: CASNNVVAGANNEQFF. DNA for the CDR3: TGTGCCAGCAACAACGTGGTAGCGGGGGCAAACAATGAGCAGTTCTTC.